This T cell receptor (beta chain) was identified during a study of T cell responses to AZD1222 COVID-19 vaccine. Study-wide results and limits: Clonal diversity may have been underestimated, and the donors were mostly white British, with more females than males. Reportedly, close to half of spike-specific TCRs are directed against unmutated variant regions.

Concerning this clone itself: Its antigen is undetermined.

Profiling relied on immunoSEQ multiplex PCR, and the TCRdb table lists in-frame clones only, not all of them. The repertoire holds 30,000 to 35,000 clones, with approximately 86% as singletons. Germline V CDR1 and CDR2: MNHEY, SVGEGT. The CDR3 loop spans 11 amino acids. V was trimmed by 4 bases and J by 16 bases, leaving 11 bases between them. This rearrangement joins TRBV6-2 or TRBV6-3 to TRBJ1-6; TRBD1 is a possible D gene (6 bases). Material: peripheral blood, obtained on day 0 of AZD1222 vaccination. This TCR came from an adult in good health. CDR3 sequence (DNA): TGTGCCAGCAGTTCAGGGGCCCCGCTCCACTTT. Its translation: CASSSGAPLHF.